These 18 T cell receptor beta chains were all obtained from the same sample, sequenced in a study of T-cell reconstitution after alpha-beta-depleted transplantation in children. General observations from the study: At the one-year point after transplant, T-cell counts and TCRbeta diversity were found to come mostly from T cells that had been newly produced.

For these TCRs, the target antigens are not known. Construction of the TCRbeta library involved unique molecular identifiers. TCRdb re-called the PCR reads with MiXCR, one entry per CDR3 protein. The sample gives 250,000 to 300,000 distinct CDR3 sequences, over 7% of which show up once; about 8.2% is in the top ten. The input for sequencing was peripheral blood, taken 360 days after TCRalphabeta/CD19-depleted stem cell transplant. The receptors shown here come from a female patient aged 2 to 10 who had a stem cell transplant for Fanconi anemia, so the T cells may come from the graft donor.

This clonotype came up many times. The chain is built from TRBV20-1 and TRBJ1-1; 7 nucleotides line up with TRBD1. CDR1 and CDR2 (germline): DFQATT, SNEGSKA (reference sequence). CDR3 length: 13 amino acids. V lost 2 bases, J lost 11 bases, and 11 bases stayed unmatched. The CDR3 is CSARLDRPSGAFF. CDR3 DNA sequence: TGCAGTGCTAGATTGGACAGGCCCTCGGGGGCTTTCTTT.

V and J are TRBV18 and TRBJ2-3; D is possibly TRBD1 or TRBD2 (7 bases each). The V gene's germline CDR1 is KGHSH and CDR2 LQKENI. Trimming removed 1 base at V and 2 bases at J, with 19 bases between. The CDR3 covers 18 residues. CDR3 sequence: CASSPLTGSGAPTDTQYF. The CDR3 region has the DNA TGTGCCAGCTCACCACTGACAGGGAGCGGGGCCCCCACAGATACGCAGTATTTT.

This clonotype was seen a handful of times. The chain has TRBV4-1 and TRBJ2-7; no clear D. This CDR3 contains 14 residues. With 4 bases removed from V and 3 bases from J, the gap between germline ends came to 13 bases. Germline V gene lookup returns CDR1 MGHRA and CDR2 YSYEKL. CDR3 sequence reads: CASSPAPSGYEQYF. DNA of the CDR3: TGCGCCAGCAGCCCAGCCCCCTCCGGCTACGAGCAGTACTTC.

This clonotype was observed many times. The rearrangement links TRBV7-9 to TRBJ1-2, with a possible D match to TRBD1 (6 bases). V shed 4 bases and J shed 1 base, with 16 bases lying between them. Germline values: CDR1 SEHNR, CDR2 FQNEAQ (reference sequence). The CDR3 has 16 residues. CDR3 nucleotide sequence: TGTGCCAGCAGCTCAACACGCCGGGACATTAACTATGGCTACACCTTC. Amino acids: CASSSTRRDINYGYTF.

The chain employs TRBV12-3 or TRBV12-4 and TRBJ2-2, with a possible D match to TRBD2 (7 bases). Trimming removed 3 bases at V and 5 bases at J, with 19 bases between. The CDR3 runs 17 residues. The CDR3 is CASSFQGLEGGTGELFF. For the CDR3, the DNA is TGTGCCAGCAGTTTCCAGGGTCTAGAGGGGGGGACCGGGGAGCTGTTTTTT.

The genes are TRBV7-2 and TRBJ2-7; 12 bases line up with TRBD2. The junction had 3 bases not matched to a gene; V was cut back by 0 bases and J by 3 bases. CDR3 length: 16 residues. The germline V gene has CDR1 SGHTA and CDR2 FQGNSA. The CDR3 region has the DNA TGTGCCAGCAGCTTAGCCGGACTAGCGGGAAACTACGAGCAGTACTTC. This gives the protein CASSLAGLAGNYEQYF.

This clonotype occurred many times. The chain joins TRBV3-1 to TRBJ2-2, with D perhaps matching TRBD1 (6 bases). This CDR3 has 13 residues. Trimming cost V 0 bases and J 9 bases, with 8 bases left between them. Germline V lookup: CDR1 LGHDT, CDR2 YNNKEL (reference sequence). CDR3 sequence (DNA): TGTGCCAGCAGCCAAGAAACAGGGTGGGAGCTGTTTTTT. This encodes CASSQETGWELFF.

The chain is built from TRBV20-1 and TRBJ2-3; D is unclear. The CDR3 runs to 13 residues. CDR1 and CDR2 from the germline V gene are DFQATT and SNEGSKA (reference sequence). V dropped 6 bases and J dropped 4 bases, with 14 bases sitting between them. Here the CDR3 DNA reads TGCAGTGCGCCTCTGGTTATTTCAGATACGCAGTATTTT. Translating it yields CSAPLVISDTQYF.

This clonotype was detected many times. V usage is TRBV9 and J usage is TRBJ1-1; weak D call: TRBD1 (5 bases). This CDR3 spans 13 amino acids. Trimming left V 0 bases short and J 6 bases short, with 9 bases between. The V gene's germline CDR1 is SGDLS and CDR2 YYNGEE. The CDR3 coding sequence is TGTGCCAGCAGCGTAGCAGGGAGGGCTGAAGCTTTCTTT. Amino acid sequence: CASSVAGRAEAFF. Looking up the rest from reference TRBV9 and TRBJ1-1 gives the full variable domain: DSGVTQTPKHLITATGQRVTLRCSPRSGDLSVYWYQQSLDQGLQFLIQYYNGEERAKGNILERFSAQQFPDLHSELNLSSLELGDSALYFCASSVAGRAEAFFGQGTRLTVV.

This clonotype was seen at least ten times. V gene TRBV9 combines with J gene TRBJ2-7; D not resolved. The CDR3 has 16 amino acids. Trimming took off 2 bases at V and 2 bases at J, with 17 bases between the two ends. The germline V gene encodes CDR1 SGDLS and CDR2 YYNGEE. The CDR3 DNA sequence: TGTGCCAGCAGCGTTACTGGAGCCACTGAGCCCTACGAGCAGTACTTC. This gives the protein CASSVTGATEPYEQYF.

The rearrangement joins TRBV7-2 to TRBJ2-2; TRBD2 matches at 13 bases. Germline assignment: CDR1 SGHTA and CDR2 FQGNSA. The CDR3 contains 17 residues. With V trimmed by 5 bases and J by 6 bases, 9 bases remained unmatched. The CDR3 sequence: CASSPTSGGWFAGELFF. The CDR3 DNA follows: TGTGCCAGCAGCCCGACTAGCGGGGGGTGGTTCGCCGGGGAGCTGTTTTTT.

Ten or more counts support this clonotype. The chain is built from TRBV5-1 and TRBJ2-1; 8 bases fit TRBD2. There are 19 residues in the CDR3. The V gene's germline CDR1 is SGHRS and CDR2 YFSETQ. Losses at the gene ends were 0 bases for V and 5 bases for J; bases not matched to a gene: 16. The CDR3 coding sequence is TGCGCCAGCAGCTTGGGGCGGCTTTGGACTAGCCCTGGAGACAATGAGCAGTTCTTC. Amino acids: CASSLGRLWTSPGDNEQFF.

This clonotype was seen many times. CDR3 residues: CASSPHWGGPGNEQFF. The CDR3, as DNA: TGTGCCAGCAGCCCCCATTGGGGGGGGCCGGGAAATGAGCAGTTCTTC. This chain connects TRBV3-1 to TRBJ2-1; D is perhaps TRBD2 (7 bases). CDR1 and CDR2 (germline): LGHDT, YNNKEL (reference sequence). This CDR3 has 16 residues. V was trimmed by 4 bases and J by 7 bases, leaving 20 bases between them.

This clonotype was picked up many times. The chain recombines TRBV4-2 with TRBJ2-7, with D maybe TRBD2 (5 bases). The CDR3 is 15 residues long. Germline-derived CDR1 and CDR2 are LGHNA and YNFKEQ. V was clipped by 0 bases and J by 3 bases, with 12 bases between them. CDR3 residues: CASSQDRGLLYEQYF. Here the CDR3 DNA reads TGTGCCAGCAGCCAAGATCGAGGGCTCCTCTACGAGCAGTACTTC.

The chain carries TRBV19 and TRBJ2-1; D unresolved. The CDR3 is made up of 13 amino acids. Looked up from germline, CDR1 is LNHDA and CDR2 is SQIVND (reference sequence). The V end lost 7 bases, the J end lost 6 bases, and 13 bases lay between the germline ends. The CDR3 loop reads CASTDDHINEQFF. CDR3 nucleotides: TGTGCCAGTACGGATGACCATATCAATGAGCAGTTCTTC. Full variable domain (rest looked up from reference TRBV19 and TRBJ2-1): DGGITQSPKYLFRKEGQNVTLSCEQNLNHDAMYWYRQDPGQGLRLIYYSQIVNDFQKGDIAEGYSVSREKKESFPLTVTSAQKNPTAFYLCASTDDHINEQFFGPGTRLTVL.

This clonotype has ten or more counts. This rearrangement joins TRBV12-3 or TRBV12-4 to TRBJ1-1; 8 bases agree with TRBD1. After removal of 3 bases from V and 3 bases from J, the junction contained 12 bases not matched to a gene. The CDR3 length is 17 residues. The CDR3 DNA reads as TGTGCCAGCAGTTTTGGGACAGGAAGATTTGGAGACACTGAAGCTTTCTTT. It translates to CASSFGTGRFGDTEAFF.

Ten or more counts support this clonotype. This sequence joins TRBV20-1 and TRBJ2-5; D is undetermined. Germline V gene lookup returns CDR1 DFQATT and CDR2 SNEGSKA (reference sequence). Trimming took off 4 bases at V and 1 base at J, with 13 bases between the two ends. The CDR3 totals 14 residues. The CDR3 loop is CSATRSEFQETQYF. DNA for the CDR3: TGCAGTGCTACCAGGTCGGAGTTCCAAGAGACCCAGTACTTC.

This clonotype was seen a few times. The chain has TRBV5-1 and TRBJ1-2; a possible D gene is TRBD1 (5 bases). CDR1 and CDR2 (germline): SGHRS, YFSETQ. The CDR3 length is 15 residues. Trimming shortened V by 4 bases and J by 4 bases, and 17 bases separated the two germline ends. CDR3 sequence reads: CASSTGTDTSYGYTF. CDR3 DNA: TGCGCCAGCAGCACCGGGACGGACACCTCCTATGGCTACACCTTC.